The rows below give T cell receptor beta chains drawn from one sample of a study of blood T cell repertoires in COVID-19. The data were produced by immunoSEQ multiplex PCR, yet TCRdb's version contains in-frame clones alone and is incomplete. Of fewer than 65,000 clones in the sample, about 77% were seen once. Sequencing was done on a sample of peripheral blood. These receptors were collected from a human donor in a cohort sampled during active COVID-19. The CDR3 runs from the conserved cysteine through the conserved F or W. Fields, in order: CDR3 DNA, CDR3 protein, J gene, clone size, D gene, V gene. A D gene is named only where the DNA matches it firmly. Some rows mark clone size as missing; the rest say once, few, many or name a class of expanded clone.

TGTGCCAGCAGCCTTGGTCGGAGCAGGGGTGATCAGCCCCAGCATTTT	CASSLGRSRGDQPQHF	TRBJ1-5	-	-	TRBV7-2
TGTGCCAGCAGTCTCCTAGCTGGGGCCAACGTCCTGACTTTC	CASSLLAGANVLTF	TRBJ2-6	-	-	TRBV7-9
TGTGCCAGCAGTGTGGTCGCGAACGAGGGGCAGTACTTC	CASSVVANEGQYF	TRBJ2-7	-	-	TRBV2
TGTGCCAGCACCCGACTAGCGGGGGAGACCCAGTACTTC	CASTRLAGETQYF	TRBJ2-5	-	TRBD2	TRBV5-4
TGTGCCAGCAGCTTAGTCGTGACTAGCAACAATGAGCAGTTCTTC	CASSLVVTSNNEQFF	TRBJ2-1	-	TRBD2	TRBV7-2
TGTGCCAGCAGCTTAGTAGGGGGCGAAAGTTCACCCCTCCACTTT	CASSLVGGESSPLHF	TRBJ1-6	-	TRBD1	TRBV7-2
TGCGCCAGCAGCCGGAGTTTCGGAAGTAACTATGGCTACACCTTC	CASSRSFGSNYGYTF	TRBJ1-2	-	-	TRBV4-3
TGCGCCAGCAGCCGCGGGACTAGCGGGAGAACCTACAATGAGCAGTTCTTC	CASSRGTSGRTYNEQFF	TRBJ2-1	-	TRBD2	TRBV5-1
TGCGCCAGCAGCCCGGGACTAGCGGGATCGGGGGAGCTGTTTTTT	CASSPGLAGSGELFF	TRBJ2-2	-	TRBD2	TRBV4-1
TGTGCCAGCAGTGATTCCGGACAGAATAGCAATCAGCCCCAGCATTTT	CASSDSGQNSNQPQHF	TRBJ1-5	once	-	TRBV2
TGTGCCAGTAGTCCTGGGACAGGGGATGGCTACACCTTC	CASSPGTGDGYTF	TRBJ1-2	-	TRBD1	TRBV19
TGTGCCAGCAGCCTGTTACTAGCGGGGGGGCCCCATACGCAGTATTTT	CASSLLLAGGPHTQYF	TRBJ2-3	-	TRBD2	TRBV5-6
TGTGCCAGCAGCCCGTTTGGCAGGGGCCCTTACAATGAGCAGTTCTTC	CASSPFGRGPYNEQFF	TRBJ2-1	-	-	TRBV11-2
TGTGCCAGCAGCCCCAACGGCGGTGAGCAGTTCTTC	CASSPNGGEQFF	TRBJ2-1	-	-	TRBV6-4
TGTGCCAGCAGCCTTAGGCGAGGATGGAACTATGGCTACACCTTC	CASSLRRGWNYGYTF	TRBJ1-2	-	-	TRBV14
TGCGCCAGCAGCTTGGCCAGGGGGAAATCCTACGAGCAGTACTTC	CASSLARGKSYEQYF	TRBJ2-7	once	TRBD1	TRBV5-1
TGTGCCAGCCGTTTTTTACAGAGCCTGCCCCAGCATTTT	CASRFLQSLPQHF	TRBJ1-5	-	-	TRBV28
TGTGCCAGCAGCTTCCGGACTAGCGGTTACAATGAGCAGTTCTTC	CASSFRTSGYNEQFF	TRBJ2-1	-	TRBD2	TRBV5-4
TGTGCCAGCCACCTAGCGGGAGTGAGTAATGAGCAGTTCTTC	CASHLAGVSNEQFF	TRBJ2-1	-	TRBD2	TRBV28
TGTGCCAGCAGCTCCGGACTAGCGGGGAGCACAGATACGCAGTATTTT	CASSSGLAGSTDTQYF	TRBJ2-3	-	TRBD2	TRBV7-9
TGTGCCAGCAGCTTGAAGGTTGTGGGAGCGGGGACAGATACGCAGTATTTT	CASSLKVVGAGTDTQYF	TRBJ2-3	-	TRBD2	TRBV5-4
TGTGCCAGCAGCTTAGAGCCGGGACAGTTTAGCACAGATACGCAGTATTTT	CASSLEPGQFSTDTQYF	TRBJ2-3	-	TRBD1	TRBV7-6
TGTGCCAGCAGCGCCACAGTGTCTGAAGCTTTCTTT	CASSATVSEAFF	TRBJ1-1	-	-	TRBV11-2
TGCAGCGTTGAACCGGCAGGGCAGGGGATCGGGGAGCTGTTTTTT	CSVEPAGQGIGELFF	TRBJ2-2	few	-	TRBV29-1
TGTGCCAGCAGCAAAACAGGGGGACAGGGGATTGCTGGAAACACCATATATTTT	CASSKTGGQGIAGNTIYF	TRBJ1-3	-	-	TRBV21-1
TGCAGTGCTAGTCGGGGTAGTAACCAAGAGACCCAGTACTTC	CSASRGSNQETQYF	TRBJ2-5	-	-	TRBV20-1
TGTGCCAGCAGCAAACCAGCCTACGAGCAGTACTTC	CASSKPAYEQYF	TRBJ2-7	few	-	TRBV5-6
TGTGCCAGCAGCCCCACAGGGGGCAATTCACCCCTCCACTTT	CASSPTGGNSPLHF	TRBJ1-6	-	TRBD1	TRBV5-4
TGTGCCACCACTTTCCGCCACAGGGGCGATCAGCCCCAGCATTTT	CATTFRHRGDQPQHF	TRBJ1-5	-	TRBD1	TRBV24-1
TGTGCCAGCGCCCGGGACAGGGTTTGGGAGCAGTACTTC	CASARDRVWEQYF	TRBJ2-7	once	TRBD1	TRBV25-1
TGTGCCAGCAGTTTTAACAGGGGGCAGGGTGGCTACACCTTC	CASSFNRGQGGYTF	TRBJ1-2	-	TRBD1	TRBV28
TGTGCCAGCAGCCGGGAGTTGGGCGGGGAGCTGTTTTTT	CASSRELGGELFF	TRBJ2-2	-	-	TRBV7-9
TGTGCCACCAGCAAACTCCCCCACAGCCAAGAGACCCAGTACTTC	CATSKLPHSQETQYF	TRBJ2-5	once	-	TRBV15
TGTGCCAGCAGTGAAGCCATGCAGGATACGCAGTATTTT	CASSEAMQDTQYF	TRBJ2-3	once	-	TRBV2
TGTGCCAGCAGCTTGGGGACTAGCGGGAGCTATGAGCAGTTCTTC	CASSLGTSGSYEQFF	TRBJ2-1	-	TRBD2	TRBV5-5
TGTGCCATCAGTGAGGTCCCGGGACAGGGCTACGAGCAGTACTTC	CAISEVPGQGYEQYF	TRBJ2-7	few	TRBD1	TRBV10-3
TGTGCCAGCAGTTGGGGAGGGGGTGCACAGCCCCAGCATTTT	CASSWGGGAQPQHF	TRBJ1-5	-	-	TRBV28
TGTGCCAGCAGCCAAAGCGGGACGAACCAAGAGACCCAGTACTTC	CASSQSGTNQETQYF	TRBJ2-5	-	TRBD2	TRBV3-1/TRBV3-2
TGCGCCAGCAGCTTGAACGTGGCGGGAGATACGCAGTATTTT	CASSLNVAGDTQYF	TRBJ2-3	-	-	TRBV5-1